A selection of T cell receptor beta chains follows, all from one sample in a study of blood T cell repertoires in COVID-19. The assay was immunoSEQ multiplex PCR, and TCRdb's table has in-frame clones only and misses some. The table lists 100,000 to 150,000 clones, roughly 90% of them singletons, with about 7.3% in the top ten. What was sequenced was peripheral blood. The source of these receptors is a man aged 45-65 years with acute or convalescent COVID-19. CDR3s include the opening cysteine and the closing phenylalanine or tryptophan. The order of the fields is J gene, D gene, V gene, clone size, CDR3 protein, CDR3 DNA. A D gene is named only where the DNA matches it firmly. Clone size is shown for a subset of rows, as once, few, many or a class of expanded clone.

>TRBJ2-7|-|TRBV10-3|-
CAISKSGGEQYF
TGTGCCATCAGTAAGAGTGGTGGCGAGCAGTACTTC
>TRBJ1-2|TRBD1|TRBV18|once
CASSPMVGGNYGYTF
TGTGCCAGCTCACCAATGGTAGGGGGCAACTATGGCTACACCTTC
>TRBJ1-1|TRBD1|TRBV19|-
CASMADRLKTEAFF
TGTGCCAGTATGGCGGACAGGTTGAAGACTGAAGCTTTCTTT
>TRBJ2-1|-|TRBV7-9|-
CASSPALAASKQFF
TGTGCCAGCAGCCCCGCGCTGGCGGCTAGTAAGCAGTTCTTC
>TRBJ1-3|-|TRBV6-5|-
CASSYGGTGNTIYF
TGTGCCAGCAGTTACGGGGGGACTGGAAACACCATATATTTT
>TRBJ2-6|TRBD1|TRBV5-5|-
CASSLVPGQVANVLTF
TGTGCCAGCAGCTTGGTTCCGGGACAGGTCGCCAACGTCCTGACTTTC
>TRBJ1-3|TRBD1|TRBV10-3|-
CAISTTGAGNTIYF
TGTGCCATCAGTACAACAGGGGCGGGAAACACCATATATTTT
>TRBJ2-3|TRBD2|TRBV18|-
CASSPASGITDTQYF
TGTGCCAGCTCACCAGCTAGCGGGATAACAGATACGCAGTATTTT
>TRBJ2-7|TRBD1|TRBV6-2/TRBV6-3|-
CASSYSGQGYEQYF
TGTGCCAGCAGTTACTCGGGACAGGGGTACGAGCAGTACTTC
>TRBJ2-2|-|TRBV18|-
CASSLTRDTGELFF
TGTGCCAGCTCACTGACCAGGGATACCGGGGAGCTGTTTTTT
>TRBJ2-6|-|TRBV7-9|-
CASSPPGQRSAGANVLTF
TGTGCCAGCAGCCCCCCGGGACAAAGGTCTGCGGGGGCCAACGTCCTGACTTTC
>TRBJ1-1|-|TRBV21-1|-
CASSKRGIVPVAFF
TGTGCCAGCAGCAAGCGGGGAATTGTTCCAGTAGCTTTCTTT
>TRBJ1-1|-|TRBV5-1|-
CASSPNADQGSEAFF
TGCGCCAGCAGCCCAAACGCCGACCAGGGGAGTGAAGCTTTCTTT
>TRBJ2-3|TRBD1|TRBV27|-
CASSFTIGGAADTQYF
TGTGCCAGCAGCTTCACAATAGGGGGCGCGGCAGATACGCAGTATTTT
>TRBJ2-3|-|TRBV5-1|-
CASSLLDSSADTQYF
TGCGCCAGCAGCTTGTTGGACAGTTCGGCAGATACGCAGTATTTT
>TRBJ2-7|TRBD2|TRBV7-2|-
CASSTRTSGAYEQYF
TGTGCCAGCAGCACCCGGACTAGCGGGGCATACGAGCAGTACTTC
>TRBJ2-1|TRBD2|TRBV10-3|-
CAISTSGSSYNEQFF
TGTGCCATCAGTACTAGCGGGAGCTCCTACAATGAGCAGTTCTTC
>TRBJ1-2|-|TRBV5-4|-
CASRSEGNYGYTF
TGTGCCAGCCGGTCGGAGGGGAACTATGGCTACACCTTC
>TRBJ2-1|-|TRBV12-2|-
CASLPPTSGKYNEQFF
TGTGCAAGTCTCCCCCCGACTAGCGGAAAATACAATGAGCAGTTCTTC
>TRBJ2-3|TRBD2|TRBV9|-
CASSVDVGGATQGTQYF
TGTGCCAGCAGCGTAGATGTGGGAGGGGCTACCCAGGGTACGCAGTATTTT
>TRBJ2-2|-|TRBV4-1|-
CASRFQGSTGELFF
TGCGCCAGCAGGTTCCAGGGGAGCACCGGGGAGCTGTTTTTT
>TRBJ2-3|TRBD2|TRBV6-2/TRBV6-3|-
CASSYPAASGGSTDTQYF
TGTGCCAGCAGTTACCCCGCGGCTAGCGGAGGTAGCACAGATACGCAGTATTTT
>TRBJ2-7|TRBD1|TRBV20-1|few
CSAPRGYEQYF
TGCAGTGCTCCCAGGGGGTACGAGCAGTACTTC
>TRBJ1-1|TRBD1|TRBV27|-
CASSPRTGGNTEAFF
TGTGCCAGCAGTCCCCGGACAGGGGGCAACACTGAAGCTTTCTTT
>TRBJ2-2|-|TRBV12-3/TRBV12-4|-
CASSFTQTGELFF
TGTGCCAGCAGTTTCACCCAGACCGGGGAGCTGTTTTTT
>TRBJ1-3|-|TRBV5-1|-
CASSPRGGDTIYF
TGCGCCAGCAGCCCTCGGGGTGGTGACACCATATATTTT
>TRBJ1-3|-|TRBV28|once
CASEARSGNTIYF
TGTGCCAGCGAGGCCCGCTCTGGAAACACCATATATTTT
>TRBJ1-1|TRBD1|TRBV6-5|once
CASSLSTGSTEAFF
TGTGCCAGCAGTTTATCGACAGGGAGCACTGAAGCTTTCTTT
>TRBJ1-1|TRBD1|TRBV19|-
CASTQTGGTEAFF
TGTGCCAGTACCCAGACAGGGGGGACTGAAGCTTTCTTT
>TRBJ2-5|-|TRBV20-1|-
CSAPLQETQYF
TGCAGTGCTCCCCTCCAAGAGACCCAGTACTTC
>TRBJ2-7|TRBD2|TRBV6-5|-
CASTLAGGGDEQYF
TGTGCCAGCACCCTAGCGGGAGGTGGTGACGAGCAGTACTTC
>TRBJ2-5|-|TRBV6-5|-
CASSTGSQETQYF
TGTGCCAGCAGCACAGGGTCCCAAGAGACCCAGTACTTC
>TRBJ2-7|-|TRBV11-2|-
CASSSVFGGEQYF
TGTGCCAGCAGCTCAGTTTTTGGAGGCGAGCAGTACTTC
>TRBJ1-1|-|TRBV19|-
CASSMGGGSEAFF
TGTGCCAGTAGTATGGGCGGCGGGAGTGAAGCTTTCTTT
>TRBJ1-1|TRBD1|TRBV5-1|-
CASSADRDRRSLGAFF
TGCGCCAGCAGCGCCGACCGGGACAGACGGTCTTTGGGAGCTTTCTTT
>TRBJ1-2|TRBD1|TRBV14|-
CASSLRQTGSYGYTF
TGTGCCAGCAGCCTCCGTCAGACAGGGAGCTATGGCTACACCTTC
>TRBJ1-1|-|TRBV7-9|-
CASKKNGMNTEAFF
TGTGCCAGCAAGAAAAATGGCATGAACACTGAAGCTTTCTTT
>TRBJ2-5|TRBD1|TRBV19|-
CATTEGQGSYKTQYF
TGTGCCACGACTGAAGGACAGGGGTCGTACAAGACCCAGTACTTC
>TRBJ2-6|TRBD1|TRBV6-4|-
CASAGQGGSGANVLTF
TGTGCCAGCGCAGGACAGGGCGGGTCTGGGGCCAACGTCCTGACTTTC
>TRBJ1-1|TRBD1|TRBV6-6|-
CASSLRGPNTEAFF
TGTGCCAGCAGTTTAAGGGGGCCGAACACTGAAGCTTTCTTT
>TRBJ2-5|-|TRBV12-3/TRBV12-4|once
CASRGARVTQYF
TGTGCCAGCAGAGGGGCCAGGGTGACCCAGTACTTC